The rows below give T cell receptor beta chains drawn from one sample of a study of CD8 T cells in Susac syndrome. Via MiXCR, TCRdb re-called the immunoSEQ multiplex PCR reads, giving one row per CDR3 protein. This sample yields about 290,000 distinct CDR3 sequences, of which almost 85% are seen a single time; around 0.21% belongs to the top ten. Sequenced material: CD8+ T cells from PBMCs. The receptor source for this set is a human donor with multiple sclerosis. CDR3s include the opening cysteine and the closing phenylalanine or tryptophan. A D gene is named only where the DNA matches it firmly. Rows give clone size only sometimes, using once, few, many, or a class for an expanded clone.

size	V	J	D	DNA	CDR3
NA	TRBV24-1	TRBJ2-3	NA	TGTGCCACCGCTAAGGGGGAGCTCGGCACAGATACGCAGTATTTT	CATAKGELGTDTQYF
NA	TRBV7-2	TRBJ2-7	NA	TGTGCCAGCAGCTTAGTGGGGGGCTCGCCTAGAGAGCAGTACTTC	CASSLVGGSPREQYF
NA	TRBV28	TRBJ2-7	NA	TGTGCCAGCAGTCTCCCGCCAGCGGAACATTACGAGCAGTACTTC	CASSLPPAEHYEQYF
few	TRBV25-1	TRBJ1-3	NA	TGTGCCAGCAGTACTCACAAAGGCGTCTCTGGAAACACCATATATTTT	CASSTHKGVSGNTIYF
NA	TRBV3-1	TRBJ2-7	TRBD1	TGTGCCAGCAGCCAGAATCAGGGGGCGGACGAGCAGTACTTC	CASSQNQGADEQYF
NA	TRBV27	TRBJ2-4	NA	TGTGCCAGCAGTCCTCAGGGAGCCAAAAACATTCAGTACTTC	CASSPQGAKNIQYF
NA	TRBV27	TRBJ2-1	TRBD2	TGTGCCAGCTCCCTGGGGGGGGCCTACAATGAGCAGTTCTTC	CASSLGGAYNEQFF
few	TRBV21-1	TRBJ2-1	NA	TGTGCCAGCAGCCACCCCTGTGAGCAGTTCTTC	CASSHPCEQFF
NA	TRBV30	TRBJ2-1	TRBD1	TGTGCCTGGGTCCGGACAGGGGCCCAGTTCTTC	CAWVRTGAQFF
NA	TRBV9	TRBJ1-1	TRBD1	TGTGCCAGCAGCGTAGACCCGACAGGGACGAGCACTGAAGCTTTCTTT	CASSVDPTGTSTEAFF
NA	TRBV30	TRBJ2-1	NA	TGTGCCTGGAGTGTACTGGGATACGAGCAGTTCTTC	CAWSVLGYEQFF
NA	TRBV24-1	TRBJ1-2	NA	TGTGCCACCAGTGATGTACAGATTTCTTATGGCTACACCTTC	CATSDVQISYGYTF
NA	TRBV27	TRBJ2-3	NA	TGTGCCAGCAGTCTGGTTTCCTTCCCCACAGATACGCAGTATTTT	CASSLVSFPTDTQYF
NA	TRBV28	TRBJ2-1	NA	TGTGCCAGCAGCCCCGGTGATAGCTTGCAGTTCTTC	CASSPGDSLQFF
NA	TRBV20-1	TRBJ2-1	TRBD2	TGCAGTGCTAGAGAGGGTCGGGGTAGCGGGAGGTATATTTACAATGAGCAGTTCTTC	CSAREGRGSGRYIYNEQFF
few	TRBV6-2/TRBV6-3	TRBJ1-5	NA	TGTGCCAGCATTCAGGAGGGTAGCAATCAGCCCCAGCATTTT	CASIQEGSNQPQHF
NA	TRBV30	TRBJ1-5	NA	TGTGCCTGGAGTGTAAACCCACCGGGTCAGCCCCAGCATTTT	CAWSVNPPGQPQHF
NA	TRBV6-1	TRBJ2-7	NA	TGTGCCAGCAGTGAAAAGGATCCCTACGAGCAGTACTTC	CASSEKDPYEQYF
NA	TRBV4-2	TRBJ1-2	NA	TGTGCCAGCAGCCAAGATCCCGGGCGGGACTATGGCTACACCTTC	CASSQDPGRDYGYTF
once	TRBV9	TRBJ1-1	TRBD1	TGTGCCAGCAGCGGGCGACAGGGGAGCACTGAAGCTTTCTTT	CASSGRQGSTEAFF
NA	TRBV19	TRBJ2-7	TRBD1	TGTGCCAGTAGTGACGGGACAGGGTACCACGAGCAGTACTTC	CASSDGTGYHEQYF
NA	TRBV7-9	TRBJ2-7	TRBD1	TGTGCCAGCAGCGTGCCGGGACAGGGGACGTCCGAGCAGTACTTC	CASSVPGQGTSEQYF
NA	TRBV6-2/TRBV6-3	TRBJ1-2	NA	TGTGCCAGCAGTTACGGCCCCAGCGGGATACTTAACTATGGCTACACCTTC	CASSYGPSGILNYGYTF
NA	TRBV6-5	TRBJ2-1	TRBD2	TGTGCCAGCGGGCGGGAGGACAATGAGCAGTTCTTC	CASGREDNEQFF
NA	TRBV15	TRBJ1-1	NA	TGTGCCACCAGCGTTTTCTACACTGAAGCTTTCTTT	CATSVFYTEAFF
NA	TRBV28	TRBJ2-2	NA	TGTGCCAGCACAACCTGGACACCGAACACCGGGGAGCTGTTTTTT	CASTTWTPNTGELFF
NA	TRBV7-9	TRBJ2-1	TRBD2	TGTGCCAGCAGCCCACAACCGGGACTAGACACCTATGAGCAGTTCTTC	CASSPQPGLDTYEQFF
NA	TRBV9	TRBJ1-5	TRBD1	TGTGCCAGCAGCGCGGGACAGGTCAATCAGCCCCAGCATTTT	CASSAGQVNQPQHF
NA	TRBV7-6	TRBJ2-3	NA	TGTGCCAGCAGCTTGCGCCTGAGGAGCACAGATATACGAGATACGCAGTATTTT	CASSLRLRSTDIRDTQYF
NA	TRBV12-3/TRBV12-4	TRBJ1-2	NA	TGTGCCAGCAGTTTTGGGACAAGCTATGGCTACACCTTC	CASSFGTSYGYTF
NA	TRBV27	TRBJ2-1	TRBD2	TGTGCCAGCAGTTTCGGGACTAGCGGGAGTTACAATGAGCAGTTCTTC	CASSFGTSGSYNEQFF
NA	TRBV27	TRBJ1-2	NA	TGTGCCAGCGGATGGGACGGACAACCATACTATGGCTACACCTTC	CASGWDGQPYYGYTF
once	TRBV6-5	TRBJ1-1	NA	TGTGCCAGCAGTTTCAGGGGCTCAGCTTTCTTT	CASSFRGSAFF
once	TRBV29-1	TRBJ2-1	NA	TGCAGCGTTGCCAAACTAGATCCCTTGGGCAATGAGCAGTTCTTC	CSVAKLDPLGNEQFF
NA	TRBV27	TRBJ2-2	NA	TGTGCCAGCATGCTTGGCGGAGCGAACACCGGGGAGCTGTTTTTT	CASMLGGANTGELFF
NA	TRBV7-3	TRBJ1-1	NA	TGTGCCAGCAGCTTTAGCGGCGGTTTGAACACTGAAGCTTTCTTT	CASSFSGGLNTEAFF
NA	TRBV15	TRBJ2-1	NA	TGTGCCACCAGCAGAGACTCTGTGGGTGACAATGAGCAGTTCTTC	CATSRDSVGDNEQFF
once	TRBV27	TRBJ2-1	TRBD2	TGTGCCAGCAGTTTACCCGGGGTAGCGGGGTACAATGAGCAGTTCTTC	CASSLPGVAGYNEQFF
NA	TRBV19	TRBJ2-1	TRBD2	TGTGCCAGCCTACCGGGACTAGCGGGAGGGCCTGCTTACAATGAGCAGTTCTTC	CASLPGLAGGPAYNEQFF
NA	TRBV7-9	TRBJ2-7	NA	TGTGCCAGCAGCCCCGACCTGGCGATCTACGAGCAGTACTTC	CASSPDLAIYEQYF
NA	TRBV7-2	TRBJ2-7	TRBD1	TGTGCCAGCAGAGGACAGGGGGACTACGAGCAGTACTTC	CASRGQGDYEQYF
NA	TRBV5-6	TRBJ1-1	NA	TGTGCCAGCAGTCTAGATTGGGCGAACACTGAAGTTTTCTTT	CASSLDWANTEVFF
once	TRBV28	TRBJ2-7	NA	TGTGCCAGCAGTGGTCTGGGGGGCGCGGCCGAGCAGTACTTC	CASSGLGGAAEQYF
NA	TRBV13	TRBJ2-1	NA	TGTGCCAGCAGCTCGATGGACCCCCTCTACAATGAGCAGTTCTTC	CASSSMDPLYNEQFF
once	TRBV7-9	TRBJ1-1	TRBD1	TGTGCCAGCAGCTTAGATTCCTACCCGGGACAGGGGGGTACTGAAGCTTTCTTT	CASSLDSYPGQGGTEAFF
NA	TRBV20-1	TRBJ1-2	NA	TGCAGTGCCCTCAACTGGCAGGGAGAGAGTGGCTACACCTTC	CSALNWQGESGYTF
NA	TRBV5-6	TRBJ2-7	TRBD2	TGTGCCAGCAGCTTGGAACTAGCGGGAGCCCACGAGCAGTACTTC	CASSLELAGAHEQYF
once	TRBV30	TRBJ1-1	NA	TGTGCCTGGAGCAGGGTTAACACTGAAGCTTTCTTT	CAWSRVNTEAFF
NA	TRBV2	TRBJ1-1	TRBD1	TGTGCCAGCACCATGGACAGGTGGAACACTGAAGCTTTCTTT	CASTMDRWNTEAFF
NA	TRBV12-3/TRBV12-4	TRBJ2-5	TRBD1	TGTGCCAGCACCACACAGGGGGCCGGGGAGACCCAGTACTTC	CASTTQGAGETQYF
NA	TRBV30	TRBJ2-2	NA	TGTGCCTGGATCGGGGGAGCGGGCACCGGGGAGCTGTTTTTT	CAWIGGAGTGELFF
NA	TRBV27	TRBJ2-7	TRBD2	TGTGCCAGCAGTTTCCTCCTAGCGGGAGGGCCGGATGAGCAGTACTTC	CASSFLLAGGPDEQYF